Each of the 12 T cell receptor beta chains below was sequenced from the same sample in a study of Graves' ophthalmopathy and Graves' hyperthyroidism. Amplification from RNA transcripts yielded the TCR beta CDR3 regions. After a first-round RT-PCR with HTBI primers, a second-round multiplex PCR was run. TCRdb redid the calling of the multiplex PCR reads with MiXCR, one entry per CDR3 protein. This sample has 1 million to 1.3 million distinct CDR3 sequences, with about 35% found just once. Sample: peripheral blood or thyroid tissue (not recorded which). These receptors originate from an adult man with Graves' hyperthyroidism.

This clonotype showed up just once. The junction shows a germline mismatch at one end, possibly a read error. The gene calls are TRBV7-9 and TRBJ1-2; 7 nucleotides agree with TRBD1. Germline V gene data show CDR1 as SEHNR and CDR2 as FQNEAQ (reference sequence). This CDR3 has 14 amino acids. This CDR3 is CASSSRTGEGGYTF. The CDR3 region has the DNA TGCGCCAGCAGCTCCCGGACAGGCGAAGGGGGCTACACCTTC.

In the case of this clonotype: One junction end does not reproduce the germline sequence, and a read error may be involved. The chain is built from TRBV18 and TRBJ2-6; TRBD1 agrees at 7 bases. Per germline, CDR1 KGHSH and CDR2 LQKENI. The CDR3 is 16 residues long. In DNA, the CDR3 is TGTGCCAGCTCACTGAGACAGGGCTCTGGGGCCAACGTCCCGACTTTC. Residues: CASSLRQGSGANVPTF.

Turning to this clonotype: A read error is possible here, since a much larger clone lies one base away. The chain combines TRBV20-1 with TRBJ2-5; D not certain. Germline V gene lookup returns CDR1 DFQATT and CDR2 SNEGSKA (reference sequence). This CDR3 comprises 11 residues. V was pared by 5 bases and J by 5 bases, with 9 bases between. The CDR3 DNA follows: TGCAGTGCTGGTCTTAGCGAGACCCAGTACTTC. Its protein product is CSAGLSETQYF.

V is TRBV15 and J is TRBJ1-4, with 7 bases fitting TRBD1. Germline CDR1 and CDR2: LNHNV and YYDKDF (reference sequence). Germline trimming cut 5 bases from V and 5 bases from J; bases unmatched to any gene: 11. The CDR3 runs 16 residues. In DNA, the CDR3 is TGTGCCACCAGCGAGTACGCCGGGACAGCGAATGAAAAACTGTTTTTT. It translates to CATSEYAGTANEKLFF.

This clonotype was found many times. Relative to the germline gene, one junction end is altered; a read error may explain this. The rearrangement links TRBV12-3 or TRBV12-4 to TRBJ2-7; 9 positions agree with TRBD2. This CDR3 contains 13 residues. CDR3 region: CASSLAGVGEQYF. CDR3 coding DNA: TGTGCCAGCAGCTTAGCGGGGGTGGGCGAGCAGTACTTC.

Concerning this clonotype: Because it lacks the conserved phenylalanine or tryptophan at the end, this CDR3 is likely a read error. The chain recombines TRBV7-2 with TRBJ1-1, with 7 positions matching TRBD1. Germline CDR1 is SGHTA and CDR2 is FQGNSA. Unmatched junction bases numbered 8, after V lost 6 bases and J lost 4 bases. The CDR3 is 14 residues long. The CDR3 nucleotides are TGTGCCAGCAGTCCCGGACAGGTAGTCACTGAAGCTTTCTCT. This sequence encodes CASSPGQVVTEAFS.

The J gene is TRBJ2-7, the V gene TRBV20-1; 9 positions agree with TRBD2. The CDR3 is made up of 15 amino acids. The ends lost 1 base at V and 3 bases at J; junction bases unmatched: 7. Germline V lookup: CDR1 DFQATT, CDR2 SNEGSKA (reference sequence). For the CDR3, the DNA is TGCAGTGCTAGAGTTAGCGGGAGATTCTTCTACGAGCAGTACTTC. Translating it yields CSARVSGRFFYEQYF.

The V gene is TRBV7-9, the J gene TRBJ1-4, with 8 bases matching TRBD1. CDR3 size: 16 residues. The germline V gene encodes CDR1 SEHNR and CDR2 FQNEAQ (reference sequence). Trimming took 1 base from V and 7 from J; bases not matched to a gene: 8. The CDR3, as DNA: TGTGCCAGCAGCTTAGTATCCGGACAGGGTCGTGAAAAACTGTTTTTT. Translated: CASSLVSGQGREKLFF.

This clonotype was seen ten or more times. V is TRBV25-1 and J is TRBJ1-6; 9 bases map to TRBD1. J gave up 6 bases and V 3 bases, and 3 bases lay outside the gene matches. This CDR3 spans 15 amino acids. Germline V lookup: CDR1 MGHDK, CDR2 SYGVNS. As DNA, the CDR3 is TGTGCCAGCAGTGATAGGACAGGGGCTAATTCACCCCTCCACTTT. Translating it yields CASSDRTGANSPLHF.

A note on this clonotype: A clone one base away is much larger, so this may be a read error. The chain uses TRBV10-3 and TRBJ1-1; 7 bases fit TRBD1. CDR1 and CDR2 from the germline V gene are ENHRY and SYGVKD. This CDR3 comprises 13 residues. The DNA of the CDR3 is TGTGCCACCGAAAGGACAGGCAGCACTGGAGCTTTCTTT. Translation: CATERTGSTGAFF.

This clonotype was picked up a small number of times. The chain has TRBV7-2 and TRBJ1-4, with 7 bases fitting TRBD1. This CDR3 has 16 amino acids. V shed 5 bases and J 3 bases; nucleotides not matched to a gene: 9. In germline, CDR1 is SGHTA, CDR2 FQGNSA. The CDR3 coding sequence is TGTGCCAGCAGCGGGGACAGTGCGGCGGCTAATGAAAAACTGTTTTTT. This translates into CASSGDSAAANEKLFF.

This clonotype has ten or more counts. The chain's CDR3 is CASSLLTSNLYF. The DNA for the CDR3 is TGTGCCAGCAGCCTGCTTACTAGCAACTTGTACTTC. The chain links TRBV5-6 to TRBJ2-5, with TRBD2 as a possible D gene (6 bases). Germline lookup yields CDR1 SGHDT and CDR2 YYEEEE. V shed 4 bases and J shed 13 bases, with 17 bases lying between them. The CDR3 is made up of 12 amino acids.